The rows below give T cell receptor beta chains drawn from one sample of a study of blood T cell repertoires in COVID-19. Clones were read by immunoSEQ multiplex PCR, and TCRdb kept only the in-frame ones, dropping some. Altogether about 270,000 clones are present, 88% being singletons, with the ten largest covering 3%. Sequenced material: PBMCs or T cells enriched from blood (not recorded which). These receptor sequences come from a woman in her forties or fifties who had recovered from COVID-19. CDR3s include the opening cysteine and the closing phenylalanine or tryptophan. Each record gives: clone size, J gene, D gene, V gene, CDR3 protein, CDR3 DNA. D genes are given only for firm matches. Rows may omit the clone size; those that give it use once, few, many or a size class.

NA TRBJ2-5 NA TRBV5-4 CASSLPYQETQYF TGTGCCAGCAGCTTGCCGTACCAAGAGACCCAGTACTTC
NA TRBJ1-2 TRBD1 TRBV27 CASSPGQGIGYTF TGTGCCAGCAGTCCTGGACAGGGAATTGGCTACACCTTC
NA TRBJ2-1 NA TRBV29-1 CSVAGRGVNEQFF TGCAGCGTTGCGGGCAGGGGCGTTAATGAGCAGTTCTTC
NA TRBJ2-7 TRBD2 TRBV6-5 CASSYEYLGGEQYF TGTGCCAGCAGTTACGAGTACTTGGGGGGGGAGCAGTACTTC
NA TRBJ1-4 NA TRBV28 CASSHNTRGKKNEKLFF TGTGCCAGCAGTCATAATACAAGGGGGAAGAAAAATGAAAAACTGTTTTTT
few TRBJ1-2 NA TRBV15 CATSRDRNYGYTF TGTGCCACCAGCAGAGACAGAAACTATGGCTACACCTTC
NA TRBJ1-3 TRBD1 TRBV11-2 CASSLVFGQGTSGNTIYF TGTGCCAGCAGCTTAGTATTCGGACAGGGAACCTCTGGAAACACCATATATTTT
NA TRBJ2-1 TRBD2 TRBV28 CASSPNGQGVPSGSSYEQFF TGTGCCAGCAGTCCGAATGGACAGGGTGTACCTAGCGGGAGTTCCTATGAGCAGTTCTTC
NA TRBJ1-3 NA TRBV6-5 CASSYSRTSSGNTIYF TGTGCCAGCAGTTACTCTCGGACAAGCTCTGGAAACACCATATATTTT
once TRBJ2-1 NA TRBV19 CAVNKGNRGNEQFF TGTGCCGTCAACAAGGGTAATCGGGGCAATGAGCAGTTCTTC
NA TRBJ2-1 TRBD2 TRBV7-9 CASSLIAGVYNEQFF TGTGCCAGCAGCTTAATAGCGGGTGTATACAATGAGCAGTTCTTC
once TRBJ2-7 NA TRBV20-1 CSASQGIEQYF TGCAGTGCTAGCCAGGGGATCGAGCAGTACTTC
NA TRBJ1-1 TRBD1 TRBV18 CASSPTDRGMGNTEAFF TGTGCCAGCTCACCAACCGACAGGGGAATGGGGAACACTGAAGCTTTCTTT
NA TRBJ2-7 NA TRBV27 CASSLGHPTYEQYF TGTGCCAGCAGTCTGGGACACCCCACCTACGAGCAGTACTTC
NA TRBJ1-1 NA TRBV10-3 CAISEAPGKNTEAFF TGTGCCATCAGTGAAGCTCCGGGGAAGAACACTGAAGCTTTCTTT
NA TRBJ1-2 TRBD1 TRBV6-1 CASSEPQGVYTF TGTGCCAGCAGTGAGCCACAGGGGGTCTACACCTTC
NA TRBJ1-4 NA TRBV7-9 CASSSSLDRRKLFF TGTGCCAGCAGCTCCAGTCTGGACAGACGAAAACTGTTTTTT
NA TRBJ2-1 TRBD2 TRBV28 CASFSIAGLAGGDEQFF TGTGCGAGCTTCTCGATTGCCGGACTAGCGGGCGGTGATGAGCAGTTCTTC
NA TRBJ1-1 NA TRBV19 CASSPHPGSHGNTEAFF TGTGCCAGTAGTCCCCACCCCGGGTCTCACGGGAACACTGAAGCTTTCTTT
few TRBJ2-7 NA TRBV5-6 CASSGGWTHEQYF TGTGCCAGCAGCGGGGGGTGGACCCACGAGCAGTACTTC
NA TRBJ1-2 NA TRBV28 CASSGQSIGYTF TGTGCCAGCAGTGGACAGTCGATCGGCTACACCTTC
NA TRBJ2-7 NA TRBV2 CASTRVPYEQYF TGTGCCAGCACCCGCGTCCCCTACGAGCAGTACTTC
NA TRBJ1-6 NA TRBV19 CASSGPLSPLHF TGTGCCAGTAGTGGCCCCCTTTCACCCCTCCACTTT
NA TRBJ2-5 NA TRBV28 CASSSLPSSQETQYF TGTGCCAGCAGTTCACTCCCTAGTAGTCAAGAGACCCAGTACTTC
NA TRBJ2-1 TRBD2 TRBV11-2 CASSPRLGLVLNEQFF TGTGCCAGCAGCCCCAGACTGGGACTAGTTCTTAATGAGCAGTTCTTC
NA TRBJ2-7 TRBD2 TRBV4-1 CASSQETGGGSYEQYF TGCGCCAGCAGCCAAGAGACGGGCGGGGGCTCCTACGAGCAGTACTTC
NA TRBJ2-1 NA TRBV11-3 CASSLEGEDRFF TGTGCCAGCAGCTTAGAGGGAGAGGATCGGTTCTTC
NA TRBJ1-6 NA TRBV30 CAWSVLAAGDSPLHF TGTGCCTGGAGTGTACTGGCGGCTGGAGATTCACCCCTCCACTTT
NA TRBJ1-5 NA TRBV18 CASSPEGGQPQHF TGTGCCAGCTCCCCCGAGGGAGGTCAGCCCCAGCATTTT
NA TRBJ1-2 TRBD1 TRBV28 CASSQRPGQGAGGYTF TGTGCCAGCAGTCAAAGGCCGGGACAGGGCGCGGGTGGCTACACCTTC
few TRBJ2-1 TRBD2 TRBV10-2 CASRRLAKTNEQFF TGCGCCAGCAGGAGACTAGCGAAAACCAATGAGCAGTTCTTC
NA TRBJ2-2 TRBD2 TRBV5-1 CASSAVAGSGNTGELFF TGCGCCAGCAGCGCGGTAGCGGGATCGGGGAACACCGGGGAGCTGTTTTTT
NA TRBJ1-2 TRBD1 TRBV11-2 CASSAGTAYGYTF TGTGCCAGCAGCGCAGGGACAGCCTATGGCTACACCTTC
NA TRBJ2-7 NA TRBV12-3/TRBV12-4 CASSSRTVGEQYF TGTGCCAGCAGTTCCCGGACAGTTGGCGAGCAGTACTTC
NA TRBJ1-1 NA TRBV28 CASSPTGFRPEAFF TGTGCCAGCAGTCCGACAGGTTTTAGGCCTGAAGCTTTCTTT
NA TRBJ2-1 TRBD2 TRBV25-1 CASSSRASGSNEQFF TGTGCCAGCAGCTCCCGGGCTAGCGGGAGCAATGAGCAGTTCTTC
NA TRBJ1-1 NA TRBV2 CASSEEGAGMGTEAFF TGTGCCAGCAGTGAAGAAGGGGCAGGGATGGGCACTGAAGCTTTCTTT
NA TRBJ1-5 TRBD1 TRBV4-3 CASSQDTGGNQPQHF TGCGCCAGCAGCCAAGATACAGGGGGCAATCAGCCCCAGCATTTT
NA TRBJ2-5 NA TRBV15 CATSRDRGSWETQYF TGTGCCACCAGCAGAGATAGGGGGAGTTGGGAGACCCAGTACTTC
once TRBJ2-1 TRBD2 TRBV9 CASSVRLAGVSYNEQFF TGTGCCAGCAGCGTACGCCTAGCGGGAGTTTCCTACAATGAGCAGTTCTTC
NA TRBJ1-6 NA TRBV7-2 CASREVQISSPLHF TGTGCCAGCAGGGAGGTCCAGATTTCCTCACCCCTCCACTTT
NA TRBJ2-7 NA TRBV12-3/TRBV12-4 CASSFLEEQYF TGTGCCAGCAGTTTTTTGGAGGAGCAGTACTTC